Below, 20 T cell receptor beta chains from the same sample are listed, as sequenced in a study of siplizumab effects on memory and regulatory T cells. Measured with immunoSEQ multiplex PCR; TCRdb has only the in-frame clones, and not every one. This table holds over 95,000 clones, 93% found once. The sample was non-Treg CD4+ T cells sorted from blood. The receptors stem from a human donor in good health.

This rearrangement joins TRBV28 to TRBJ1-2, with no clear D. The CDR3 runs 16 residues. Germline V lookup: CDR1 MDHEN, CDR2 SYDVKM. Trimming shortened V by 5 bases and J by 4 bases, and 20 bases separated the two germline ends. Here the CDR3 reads CASSLPGRETFYGYTF. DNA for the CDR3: TGTGCCAGCAGTCTCCCTGGGAGGGAAACCTTCTATGGCTACACCTTC.

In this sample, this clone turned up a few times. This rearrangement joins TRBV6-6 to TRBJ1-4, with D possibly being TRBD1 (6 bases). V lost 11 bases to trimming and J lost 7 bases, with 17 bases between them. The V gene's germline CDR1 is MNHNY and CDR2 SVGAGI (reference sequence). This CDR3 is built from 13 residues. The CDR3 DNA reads TGTGCCGCAGGGGCGGGGAAGGGTGAAAAACTGTTTTTT. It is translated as CAAGAGKGEKLFF.

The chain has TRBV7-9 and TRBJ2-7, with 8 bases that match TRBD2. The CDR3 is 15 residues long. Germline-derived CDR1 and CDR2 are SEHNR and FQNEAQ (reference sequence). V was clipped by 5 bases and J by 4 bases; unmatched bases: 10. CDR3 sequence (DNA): TGTGCCAGCAGCCGGACTCTAGCGGGTCTTTACGAGCAGTACTTC. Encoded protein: CASSRTLAGLYEQYF.

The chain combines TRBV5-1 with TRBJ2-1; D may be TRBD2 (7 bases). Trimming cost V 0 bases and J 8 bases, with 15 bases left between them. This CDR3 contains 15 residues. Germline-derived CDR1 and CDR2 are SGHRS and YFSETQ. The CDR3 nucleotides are TGCGCCAGCAGCTTGGTGGCGGGGGCGGGCGATGAGCAGTTCTTC. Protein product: CASSLVAGAGDEQFF. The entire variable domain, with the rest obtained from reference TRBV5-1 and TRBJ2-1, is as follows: KAGVTQTPRYLIKTRGQQVTLSCSPISGHRSVSWYQQTPGQGLQFLFEYFSETQRNKGNFPGRFSGRQFSNSRSEMNVSTLELGDSALYLCASSLVAGAGDEQFFGPGTRLTVL.

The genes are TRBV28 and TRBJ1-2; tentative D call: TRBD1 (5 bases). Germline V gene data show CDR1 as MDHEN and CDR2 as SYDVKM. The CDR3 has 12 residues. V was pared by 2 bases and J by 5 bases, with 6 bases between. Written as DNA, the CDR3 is TGTGCCAGCAGTTTACAGGGTTATGGCTACACCTTC. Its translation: CASSLQGYGYTF.

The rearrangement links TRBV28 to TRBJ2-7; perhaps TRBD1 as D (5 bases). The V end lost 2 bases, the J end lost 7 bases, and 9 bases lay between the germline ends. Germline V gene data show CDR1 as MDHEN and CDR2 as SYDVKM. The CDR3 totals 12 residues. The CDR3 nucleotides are TGTGCCAGCAGTTTACAGGGCCGGGAGCAGTACTTC. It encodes CASSLQGREQYF.

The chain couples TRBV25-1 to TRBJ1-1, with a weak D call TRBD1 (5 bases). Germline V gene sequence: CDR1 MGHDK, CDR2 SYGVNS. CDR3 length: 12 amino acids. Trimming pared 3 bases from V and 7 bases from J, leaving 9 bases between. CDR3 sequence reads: CASSDQGSEAFF. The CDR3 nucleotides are TGTGCCAGCAGTGATCAGGGTAGTGAAGCTTTCTTT.

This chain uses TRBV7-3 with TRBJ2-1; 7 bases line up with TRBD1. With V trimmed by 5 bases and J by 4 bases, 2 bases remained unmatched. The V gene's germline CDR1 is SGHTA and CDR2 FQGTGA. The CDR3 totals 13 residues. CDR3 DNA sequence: TGTGCCAGCAGCCCGACAGGGTACAATGAGCAGTTCTTC. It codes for CASSPTGYNEQFF. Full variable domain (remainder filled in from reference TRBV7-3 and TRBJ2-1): GAGVSQTPSNKVTEKGKYVELRCDPISGHTALYWYRQSLGQGPEFLIYFQGTGAADDSGLPNDRFFAVRPEGSVSTLKIQRTERGDSAVYLCASSPTGYNEQFFGPGTRLTVL.

CDR3 in amino acids: CASSDQGQSFYEQYF. The CDR3 nucleotides read TGTGCCAGTAGTGACCAGGGACAGTCTTTTTACGAGCAGTACTTC. This rearrangement joins TRBV19 to TRBJ2-7, with 7 bases that match TRBD1. CDR1 and CDR2 (germline): LNHDA, SQIVND (reference sequence). This CDR3 comprises 15 residues. Losses at the gene ends were 5 bases for V and 4 bases for J; bases not matched to a gene: 11. Combining the CDR3 with reference TRBV19 and TRBJ2-7 gives the whole variable domain DGGITQSPKYLFRKEGQNVTLSCEQNLNHDAMYWYRQDPGQGLRLIYYSQIVNDFQKGDIAEGYSVSREKKESFPLTVTSAQKNPTAFYLCASSDQGQSFYEQYFGPGTRLTVT.

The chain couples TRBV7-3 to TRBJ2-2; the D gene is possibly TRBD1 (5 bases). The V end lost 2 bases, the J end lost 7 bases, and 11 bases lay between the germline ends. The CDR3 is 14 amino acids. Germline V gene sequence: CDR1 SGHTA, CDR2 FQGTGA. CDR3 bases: TGTGCCAGCAGCTTAGACGTAGGGGACGGGGAGCTGTTTTTT. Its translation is CASSLDVGDGELFF.

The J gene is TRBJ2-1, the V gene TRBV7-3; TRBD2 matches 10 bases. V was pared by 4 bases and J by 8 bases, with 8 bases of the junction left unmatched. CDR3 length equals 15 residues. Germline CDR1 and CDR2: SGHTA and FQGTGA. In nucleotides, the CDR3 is TGTGCCAGCAGCTCCCAAGCGGGGGGGCCGTATGAGCAGTTCTTC. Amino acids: CASSSQAGGPYEQFF. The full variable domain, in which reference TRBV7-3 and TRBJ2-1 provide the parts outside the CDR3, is GAGVSQTPSNKVTEKGKYVELRCDPISGHTALYWYRQSLGQGPEFLIYFQGTGAADDSGLPNDRFFAVRPEGSVSTLKIQRTERGDSAVYLCASSSQAGGPYEQFFGPGTRLTVL.

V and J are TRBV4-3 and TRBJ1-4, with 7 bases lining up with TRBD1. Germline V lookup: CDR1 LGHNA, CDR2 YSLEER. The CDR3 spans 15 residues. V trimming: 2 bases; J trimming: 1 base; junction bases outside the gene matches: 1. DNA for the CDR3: TGCGCCAGCAGCCAAAACAGGGGAACTAATGAAAAACTGTTTTTT. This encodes CASSQNRGTNEKLFF.

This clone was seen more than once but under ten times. The CDR3 nucleotides read TGTGCCAGCAGCTTCGGTACCGGCAGCTCCTACGAGCAGTACTTC. Translating it yields CASSFGTGSSYEQYF. The V gene is TRBV11-3, the J gene TRBJ2-7; D call uncertain. V dropped 3 bases and J dropped 0 bases, with 12 bases sitting between them. Germline V gene sequence: CDR1 SGHNT, CDR2 YENEEA. The CDR3 runs 15 residues.

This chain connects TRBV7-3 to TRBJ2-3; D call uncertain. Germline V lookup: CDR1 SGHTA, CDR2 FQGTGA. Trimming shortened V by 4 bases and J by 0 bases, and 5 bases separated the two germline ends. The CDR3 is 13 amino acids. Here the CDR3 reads CASSSTSTDTQYF. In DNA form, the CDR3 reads TGTGCCAGCAGCTCGACTAGCACAGATACGCAGTATTTT.

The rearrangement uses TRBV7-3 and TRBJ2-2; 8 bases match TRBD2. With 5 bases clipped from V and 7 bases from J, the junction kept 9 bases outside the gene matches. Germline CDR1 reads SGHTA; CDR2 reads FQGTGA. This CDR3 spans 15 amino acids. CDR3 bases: TGTGCCAGCAGCACGGGACTAGTGAACGGCGGGGAGCTGTTTTTT. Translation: CASSTGLVNGGELFF.

In DNA form, the CDR3 reads TGCGCCAGCAGCTTTCTAGCGGGGGGGCGAGGCGAGACCCAGTACTTC. This sequence encodes CASSFLAGGRGETQYF. This sequence joins TRBV5-1 and TRBJ2-5, with 12 bases matching TRBD2. Germline CDR1 reads SGHRS; CDR2 reads YFSETQ. CDR3 length: 16 amino acids. The V and J ends lost 2 bases and 5 bases, in that order; junction bases with no gene match: 7. The full variable domain, its missing parts supplied by reference TRBV5-1 and TRBJ2-5, is KAGVTQTPRYLIKTRGQQVTLSCSPISGHRSVSWYQQTPGQGLQFLFEYFSETQRNKGNFPGRFSGRQFSNSRSEMNVSTLELGDSALYLCASSFLAGGRGETQYFGPGTRLLVL.

The chain's CDR3 is CASSLTGWGEKLFF. CDR3 coding DNA: TGTGCCAGCAGCCTTACAGGGTGGGGTGAAAAACTGTTTTTT. This rearrangement joins TRBV6-5 to TRBJ1-4; D possibly corresponds to TRBD1 (6 bases). The length of the CDR3 is 14 residues. Trimming took off 6 bases at V and 7 bases at J, with 15 bases between the two ends. CDR1 is MNHEY and CDR2 is SVGAGI in the germline V gene.

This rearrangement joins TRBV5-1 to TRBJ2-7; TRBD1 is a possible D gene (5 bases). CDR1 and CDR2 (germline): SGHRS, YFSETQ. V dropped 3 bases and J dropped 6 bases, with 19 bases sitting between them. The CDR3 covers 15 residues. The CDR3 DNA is TGCGCCAGCAGCTGGGAACAGGCCACGCCACTCGAGCAGTACTTC. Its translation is CASSWEQATPLEQYF.

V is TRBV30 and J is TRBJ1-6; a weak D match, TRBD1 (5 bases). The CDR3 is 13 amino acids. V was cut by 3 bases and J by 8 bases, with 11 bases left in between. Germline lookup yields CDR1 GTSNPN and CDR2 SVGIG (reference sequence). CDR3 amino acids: CAWRGEPYSPLHF. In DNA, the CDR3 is TGTGCCTGGAGGGGGGAACCTTATTCACCCCTCCACTTT.

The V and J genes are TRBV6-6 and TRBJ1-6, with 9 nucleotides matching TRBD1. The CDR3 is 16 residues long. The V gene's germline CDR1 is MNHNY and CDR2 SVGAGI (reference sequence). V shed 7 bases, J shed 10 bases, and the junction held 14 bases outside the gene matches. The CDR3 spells CASTDARDRVRSPLHF. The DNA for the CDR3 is TGTGCCAGCACCGACGCCCGGGACAGGGTTAGATCACCCCTCCACTTT.